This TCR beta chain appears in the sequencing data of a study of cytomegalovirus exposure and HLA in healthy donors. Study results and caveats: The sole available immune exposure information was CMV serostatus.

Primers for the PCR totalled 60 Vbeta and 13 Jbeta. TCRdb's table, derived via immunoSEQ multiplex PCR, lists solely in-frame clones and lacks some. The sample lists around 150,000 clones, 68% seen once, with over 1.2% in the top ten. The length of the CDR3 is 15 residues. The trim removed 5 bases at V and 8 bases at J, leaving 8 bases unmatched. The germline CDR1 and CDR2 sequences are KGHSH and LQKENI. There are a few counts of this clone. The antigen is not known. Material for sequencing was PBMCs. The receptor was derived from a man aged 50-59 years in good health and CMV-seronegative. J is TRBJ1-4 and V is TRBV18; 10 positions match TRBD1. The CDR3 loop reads CASSSRQGAGEKLFF. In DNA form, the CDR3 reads TGTGCCAGCTCATCTCGACAGGGGGCAGGGGAAAAACTGTTTTTT. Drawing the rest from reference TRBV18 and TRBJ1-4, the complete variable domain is NAGVMQNPRHLVRRRGQEARLRCSPMKGHSHVYWYRQLPEEGLKFMVYLQKENIIDESGMPKERFSAEFPKEGPSILRIQQVVRGDSAAYFCASSSRQGAGEKLFFGSGTQLSVL.